These 25 T cell receptor beta chains came from one sample sequenced in a study of neurological immune-mediated disorders. Indicated time point: longitudinal time-point 1 (baseline). TCRdb analysed the 5' RACE reads with MiXCR anew, one entry per CDR3 protein. The sample yields approximately 53,000 distinct CDR3 sequences, 9% to 10% seen once. Sequencing input: PBMCs. These receptors all come from a woman in her forties in good health.

This clonotype was detected ten times or more. The chain couples TRBV7-9 to TRBJ1-5; D is ambiguous. The CDR3 is 17 residues long. Germline assignment: CDR1 SEHNR and CDR2 FQNEAQ (reference sequence). V lost 5 bases and J 6 bases, leaving 23 bases between the germline ends. In DNA form, the CDR3 reads TGTGCCAGCAGCGGTCCATATCCAGGCGAAGGATCTCAGCCCCAGCATTTT. Its protein is CASSGPYPGEGSQPQHF. The full variable domain, with the rest looked up from reference TRBV7-9 and TRBJ1-5, is DTGVSQNPRHKITKRGQNVTFRCDPISEHNRLYWYRQTLGQGPEFLTYFQNEAQLEKSRLLSDRFSAERPKGSFSTLEIQRTEQGDSAMYLCASSGPYPGEGSQPQHFGDGTRLSIL.

Many counts were recorded for this clonotype. The chain joins TRBV5-1 to TRBJ1-5; a possible D gene is TRBD1 (5 bases). This CDR3 spans 15 amino acids. V lost 0 bases, J lost 3 bases, and 10 bases lay in between. Germline CDR1 and CDR2: SGHRS and YFSETQ. DNA of the CDR3: TGCGCCAGCAGCTTGGGGGAGGGGTACAATCAGCCCCAGCATTTT. This encodes CASSLGEGYNQPQHF. The variable domain in full, with the rest retrieved from reference TRBV5-1 and TRBJ1-5, is KAGVTQTPRYLIKTRGQQVTLSCSPISGHRSVSWYQQTPGQGLQFLFEYFSETQRNKGNFPGRFSGRQFSNSRSEMNVSTLELGDSALYLCASSLGEGYNQPQHFGDGTRLSIL.

Ten or more counts support this clonotype. The genes are TRBV20-1 and TRBJ1-4, with D tentatively TRBD1 (6 bases). Looked up from germline, CDR1 is DFQATT and CDR2 is SNEGSKA (reference sequence). This CDR3 region has 16 residues. V lost 1 base to trimming and J lost 5 bases, with 17 bases between them. For the CDR3, the DNA is TGCAGTGCTAGAGGACGGTCACAGGGCTCGAATGAAAAACTGTTTTTT. This translates into CSARGRSQGSNEKLFF.

The rearrangement links TRBV9 to TRBJ1-5; D remains ambiguous. Germline CDR1 SGDLS, CDR2 YYNGEE. The CDR3 is 14 amino acids. Deletions cut 3 bases from V and 0 bases from J, with 7 bases between. The CDR3 coding sequence is TGTGCCAGCAGCGCTGACGATAGCAATCAGCCCCAGCATTTT. This translates into CASSADDSNQPQHF.

This clonotype was seen many times. J is TRBJ1-5 and V is TRBV15; 10 bases fit TRBD1. Trimming at V came to 0 bases and at J to 5 bases, leaving 7 bases not matched to a gene. In germline, CDR1 is LNHNV, CDR2 YYDKDF (reference sequence). This CDR3 contains 17 residues. The CDR3 DNA reads as TGTGCCACCAGCAGAGATAGGACAGGGGGTTCGGATCAGCCCCAGCATTTT. It codes for CATSRDRTGGSDQPQHF.

Comment on this clonotype: This may come from a read error, since a much larger clone is one base off. V usage is TRBV5-1 and J usage is TRBJ2-1, with TRBD2 identical over 7 bases. The CDR3 has 17 residues. Germline V gene data show CDR1 as SGHRS and CDR2 as YFSETQ. J was trimmed by 6 bases and V by 0 bases; bases with no gene match: 12. The CDR3 loop reads CASSLGRAGWPLNEQFF. DNA for the CDR3: TGCGCCAGCAGCTTGGGACGAGCGGGATGGCCCCTCAATGAGCAGTTCTTC.

This clonotype was counted many times. The V and J genes are TRBV4-3 and TRBJ2-3, with 11 bases identical to TRBD2. Trimming at V came to 0 bases and at J to 12 bases, leaving 11 bases not matched to a gene. The CDR3 length is 16 residues. Germline V lookup: CDR1 LGHNA, CDR2 YSLEER. The CDR3 coding sequence is TGCGCCAGCAGCCAAGAACATAGCGGGAGGGCCGCCCCACAGTATTTT. This translates into CASSQEHSGRAAPQYF.

This clonotype has just a few counts. The chain combines TRBV19 with TRBJ1-2; D not resolved. The ends were cut back, 0 bases at V and 13 bases at J, with 18 bases in the middle. Germline V gene sequence: CDR1 LNHDA, CDR2 SQIVND (reference sequence). This CDR3 is built from 14 residues. In DNA form, the CDR3 reads TGTGCCAGTAGTATAGATGACGGACTTGGCGGGCTCACCTTC. It codes for CASSIDDGLGGLTF.

This clonotype was found many times. The rearrangement joins TRBV7-2 to TRBJ2-7; TRBD1 matches at 7 bases. The germline gives CDR1 SGHTA, CDR2 FQGNSA. Unmatched junction bases numbered 7, after V lost 4 bases and J lost 7 bases. CDR3 length: 13 amino acids. This chain's CDR3 is CASSYRQGREQYF. The CDR3 DNA reads as TGTGCCAGCAGCTATAGACAGGGAAGGGAGCAGTACTTC.

This clonotype was seen many times. The rearrangement uses TRBV7-9 and TRBJ2-3, with a possible D match to TRBD2 (6 bases). There are 13 residues in the CDR3. Trimming took off 6 bases at V and 3 bases at J, with 10 bases between the two ends. Germline-derived CDR1 and CDR2 are SEHNR and FQNEAQ (reference sequence). CDR3 in DNA: TGTGCCAGCAGGGGGACTGGGACAGATACGCAGTATTTT. As protein: CASRGTGTDTQYF.

This clonotype appeared many times. The chain uses TRBV20-1 and TRBJ1-2, with TRBD1 matching over 10 bases. This CDR3 has 12 amino acids. CDR1 DFQATT and CDR2 SNEGSKA come from the germline V gene (reference sequence). With V trimmed by 5 bases and J by 6 bases, 3 bases remained unmatched. The DNA of the CDR3 is TGCAGTGCTCGGGGGACAGGGGATGGCTACACCTTC. Protein: CSARGTGDGYTF.

The sample holds many counts of this clonotype. The J gene is TRBJ2-3, the V gene TRBV7-9; the match to TRBD2 covers 7 bases. V lost 5 bases to trimming and J lost 2 bases; unmatched junction nucleotides: 4. The CDR3 extends over 14 amino acids. Germline lookup yields CDR1 SEHNR and CDR2 FQNEAQ (reference sequence). The CDR3: CASSPAGYTDTQYF. The DNA of the CDR3 is TGTGCCAGCAGCCCAGCGGGATACACAGATACGCAGTATTTT.

This clonotype was counted at least ten times. The genes are TRBV9 and TRBJ1-2, with 8 nucleotides matching TRBD1. The germline CDR1 and CDR2 sequences are SGDLS and YYNGEE. This CDR3 has 17 amino acids. J was trimmed by 3 bases and V by 3 bases; bases with no gene match: 13. The CDR3 sequence: CASSANLDRADDYGYTF. The CDR3 coding sequence is TGTGCCAGCAGCGCGAATTTGGACAGGGCGGACGACTATGGCTACACCTTC.

This clonotype was recorded many times. The chain couples TRBV6-2 or TRBV6-3 to TRBJ2-7; 9 bases line up with TRBD1. This CDR3 contains 12 residues. V shed 6 bases, J shed 13 bases, and the junction held 10 bases outside the gene matches. The germline CDR1 and CDR2 sequences are MNHEY and SVGEGT. CDR3 sequence: CASSNWDRATYF. In DNA, the CDR3 is TGTGCCAGCAGCAACTGGGACAGGGCCACTTACTTC.

A note on this clonotype: This may arise from a read error, as a much more abundant clone is one base away. This sequence joins TRBV6-6 and TRBJ1-2; D is undetermined. The CDR3 has 14 residues. Trimming took off 2 bases at V and 2 bases at J, with 9 bases between the two ends. The germline V gene encodes CDR1 MNHNY and CDR2 SVGAGI (reference sequence). The CDR3, as DNA: TGTGCCAGCAGTTACCCAGGAGACAACTATGGCTACACCTTC. It specifies CASSYPGDNYGYTF.

This clonotype was counted ten times or more. The rearrangement joins TRBV9 to TRBJ1-2; D is unresolved. The germline CDR1 and CDR2 sequences are SGDLS and YYNGEE. Trimming cost V 0 bases and J 7 bases, with 19 bases left between them. The CDR3 consists of 16 residues. The CDR3 sequence is CASSVVPSGLNIGYTF. The CDR3 nucleotides read TGTGCCAGCAGCGTAGTACCCTCCGGGCTTAACATTGGCTACACCTTC.

This clonotype was detected many times. The chain joins TRBV6-5 to TRBJ1-1; D remains ambiguous. The V and J ends lost 2 bases and 3 bases respectively, with 4 bases between them. CDR1 MNHEY and CDR2 SVGAGI come from the germline V gene. This CDR3 comprises 12 residues. The CDR3 nucleotides are TGTGCCAGCAGTTACAGGGACACTGAAGCTTTCTTT. This encodes CASSYRDTEAFF.

This clonotype has at least ten counts. The V call is TRBV7-2, the J call TRBJ2-1; 11 bases fit TRBD1. This CDR3 has 14 residues. Germline V gives CDR1 SGHTA, CDR2 FQGNSA. V dropped 1 base and J dropped 8; count of bases not matched to a gene: 1. Here the CDR3 reads CASSLGTGGDEQFF. Here the CDR3 DNA reads TGTGCCAGCAGCTTAGGGACAGGGGGCGATGAGCAGTTCTTC. Full variable domain (missing parts from reference TRBV7-2 and TRBJ2-1): GAGVSQSPSNKVTEKGKDVELRCDPISGHTALYWYRQSLGQGLEFLIYFQGNSAPDKSGLPSDRFSAERTGGSVSTLTIQRTQQEDSAVYLCASSLGTGGDEQFFGPGTRLTVL.

This clonotype occurred many times. This chain joins TRBV4-3 and TRBJ1-6; D unclear. CDR3 length: 16 amino acids. The germline V and J ends were trimmed by 2 bases and 6 bases, with 14 bases remaining between them. Germline lookup yields CDR1 LGHNA and CDR2 YSLEER. CDR3 nucleotide sequence: TGCGCCAGCAGCCAAAAAACCACCCGCGGTAATTCACCCCTCCACTTT. Translated, it gives CASSQKTTRGNSPLHF.

This clonotype was seen many times. The chain employs TRBV7-2 and TRBJ2-3; D uncertain. V shed 5 bases and J shed 6 bases, with 12 bases lying between them. Germline loops: CDR1 SGHTA, CDR2 FQGNSA. The CDR3 runs 13 residues. The CDR3 DNA follows: TGTGCCAGCAGCCCCAACCAAGGTGATACGCAGTATTTT. This encodes CASSPNQGDTQYF.

This clonotype was counted many times. A read error may account for a junction end that differs from germline. This chain joins TRBV12-3 or TRBV12-4 and TRBJ1-2; possible D gene TRBD1, 6 bases. This CDR3 comprises 14 residues. CDR3 nucleotides: TGTGTCAGCACCCCGGGACACAACCACTATGGCTACACCTTC. Its protein product is CVSTPGHNHYGYTF.

This clonotype was seen at least ten times. CDR3 in amino acids: CASSQGVSSNQPQHF. The CDR3 nucleotides are TGTGCCAGCAGCCAAGGGGTTTCATCAAATCAGCCCCAGCATTTT. The chain employs TRBV13 and TRBJ1-5, with TRBD1 as a possible D gene (5 bases). The germline V gene has CDR1 PRHDT and CDR2 FYEKMQ (reference sequence). The V end lost 5 bases, the J end lost 4 bases, and 15 bases lay between the germline ends. CDR3 size: 15 residues.

J is TRBJ2-3 and V is TRBV7-3; D is uncertain. The CDR3 runs to 14 residues. Deletions cut 1 base from V and 4 bases from J, with 9 bases between. Germline CDR1 is SGHTA and CDR2 is FQGTGA. The CDR3 DNA sequence: TGTGCCAGCAGCTTAAGTCCCTCCCCAGATACGCAGTATTTT. This gives the protein CASSLSPSPDTQYF.

By share, this clonotype counts as medium-sized. The DNA for the CDR3 is TGCAGTGCGATAAGGACAGGGTCGAACACTGAAGCTTTCTTT. It yields the protein CSAIRTGSNTEAFF. The rearrangement uses TRBV20-1 and TRBJ1-1; the match to TRBD1 covers 8 bases. Per the germline V gene, CDR1 is DFQATT and CDR2 is SNEGSKA (reference sequence). There are 14 residues in the CDR3. V was clipped by 6 bases and J by 1 base; unmatched bases: 7.

The gene calls are TRBV12-3 or TRBV12-4 and TRBJ2-3; 11 bases map to TRBD1. Losses at the gene ends were 4 bases for V and 0 bases for J; bases not matched to a gene: 3. This CDR3 comprises 16 residues. CDR3 sequence reads: CASSSRTGGSTDTQYF. The CDR3 bases are TGTGCCAGCAGTTCTCGGACAGGGGGCAGCACAGATACGCAGTATTTT.